The 10 T cell receptor beta chains listed next were all sequenced from one sample in a study of post-analysis software for immune sequencing data. TCR beta cDNA libraries included unique molecular identifiers. TCRdb processed the PCR reads anew with MiXCR; each CDR3 protein has one entry. The sample yields about 820,000 distinct CDR3 sequences, roughly half seen once. Findings and caveats of the study: Relative to controls, patients had about 5 TRBV segments at higher frequency, with TRBV5-6, TRBV5-1 and TRBV20-1 among these.

For these TCRs, the target antigens are not known. Sequenced material: blood. Receptors were obtained from a girl between 10 and 17 years old with multiple sclerosis.

The chain is built from TRBV5-1 and TRBJ2-7, with 8 bases fitting TRBD1. Germline CDR1 and CDR2: SGHRS and YFSETQ. The J segment lost 0 bases and the V segment lost 4 bases, leaving 18 bases of the junction unmatched. The CDR3 runs 19 residues. The CDR3 nucleotides read TGCGCCAGCAGCCCAGCGGGCAGGGGGCCATTCACTAGCTCCTACGAGCAGTACTTC. This sequence encodes CASSPAGRGPFTSSYEQYF.

A note on this clonotype: Sequence at one end of the junction differs from germline and may be a read error. The chain employs TRBV4-1 and TRBJ1-2, with TRBD1 matching 10 bases. The CDR3 spans 16 residues. CDR1 and CDR2 from the germline V gene are MGHRA and YSYEKL. As DNA, the CDR3 is TGCGCCGGCAGCCCGTTCGGGACAGGGGATAACTATGGCTACACCTTC. Residues: CAGSPFGTGDNYGYTF.

The gene calls are TRBV29-1 and TRBJ1-5; weak D call: TRBD1 (5 bases). The length of the CDR3 is 14 residues. V was trimmed by 7 bases and J by 1 base, leaving 14 bases between them. Per the germline V gene, CDR1 is SQVTM and CDR2 is ANQGSEA. The CDR3 nucleotides read TGCAGCGCCCGGGACGGCGGGAGCAATCAGCCCCAGCATTTT. It translates to CSARDGGSNQPQHF. The full variable domain, rest sourced from reference TRBV29-1 and TRBJ1-5, is SAVISQKPSRDICQRGTSLTIQCQVDSQVTMMFWYRQQPGQSLTLIATANQGSEATYESGFVIDKFPISRPNLTFSTLTVSNMSPEDSSIYLCSARDGGSNQPQHFGDGTRLSIL.

This clonotype was recorded only once. The chain is built from TRBV5-1 and TRBJ1-1; D perhaps matches TRBD1 (5 bases). V gave up 6 bases and J gave up 0 bases, with 15 bases separating them. The CDR3 length is 15 residues. Germline CDR1 reads SGHRS; CDR2 reads YFSETQ. The CDR3 reads CASIGGASLNTEAFF. The DNA of the CDR3 is TGCGCCAGCATCGGAGGGGCCAGCTTGAACACTGAAGCTTTCTTT.

The rearrangement links TRBV20-1 to TRBJ2-5; the D is unclear. Germline assignment: CDR1 DFQATT and CDR2 SNEGSKA (reference sequence). CDR3 size: 12 residues. Trimming left V 3 bases short and J 1 base short, with 6 bases between. CDR3 coding DNA: TGCAGTGCTAGTAGCCCCCAAGAGACCCAGTACTTC. Its protein is CSASSPQETQYF.

This clonotype has just a few counts. The chain recombines TRBV20-1 with TRBJ2-3, with 11 nucleotides matching TRBD2. This CDR3 is 15 amino acids long. Trimming took 6 bases from V and 3 from J; bases not matched to a gene: 8. The germline V gene has CDR1 DFQATT and CDR2 SNEGSKA (reference sequence). The CDR3 coding sequence is TGCAGTGCCCCCCGACTAGCGGGACGAACAGATACGCAGTATTTT. The encoded protein is CSAPRLAGRTDTQYF.

V usage is TRBV29-1 and J usage is TRBJ2-5; D not resolved. V lost 3 bases and J 0 bases, leaving 11 bases between the germline ends. This CDR3 is 14 amino acids long. The germline V gene has CDR1 SQVTM and CDR2 ANQGSEA. Here the CDR3 DNA reads TGCAGCGTTGATCCGAAATCGTACCAAGAGACCCAGTACTTC. Its protein is CSVDPKSYQETQYF.

This clonotype was seen just once. V and J are TRBV27 and TRBJ2-5; D is possibly TRBD1 or TRBD2 (5 bases each). The germline gives CDR1 MNHEY, CDR2 SMNVEV (reference sequence). This CDR3 is 15 amino acids long. V dropped 2 bases and J dropped 4 bases, with 14 bases sitting between them. This CDR3 reads CASSLRDRGSETQYF. CDR3 coding DNA: TGTGCCAGCAGTTTACGGGACCGCGGGTCAGAGACCCAGTACTTC.

This chain uses TRBV9 with TRBJ2-6; a possible D gene is TRBD2 (6 bases). The CDR3 is 16 residues long. Germline V gene sequence: CDR1 SGDLS, CDR2 YYNGEE. Trimming removed 4 bases at V and 1 base at J, with 12 bases between. The CDR3 loop is CASSPLGRSGANVLTF. CDR3 nucleotide sequence: TGTGCCAGCAGCCCCCTGGGGAGGTCTGGGGCCAACGTCCTGACTTTC.

This sequence joins TRBV5-1 and TRBJ2-1, with D perhaps being TRBD1 or TRBD2 (5 bases each). Germline CDR1 reads SGHRS; CDR2 reads YFSETQ. Trimming took 7 bases from V and 5 from J, leaving 19 bases between them. This CDR3 contains 15 residues. Written as DNA, the CDR3 is TGCGCCAGCGCCTGGGACCGCCAATTCGACAATGAGCAGTTCTTC. Translated: CASAWDRQFDNEQFF.